This TCR beta chain stems from a study of shared clonotypes between healthy human individuals. Per the original methods: There were no quality scores in the junction-only immunoSEQ sequences, so filtering differed. Data came from immunoSEQ multiplex PCR; TCRdb stores just in-frame clones and leaves some out. V and J calls and clone size are copied from that table; D and trimming were computed from the DNA. Among some 2,500,000 clones listed, roughly 93% were seen once. This CDR3 region has 14 residues. Trimming cost V 8 bases and J 3 bases; bases outside gene matches: 10. The V gene's germline CDR1 is WNHNN and CDR2 SYGVQD (reference sequence).

This TCR was recovered from a man between 18 and 29 years old in good health. Some clones in this sample may be carry-over from other donors' samples. The chain carries TRBV10-1 and TRBJ2-7; the match to TRBD2 covers 7 bases. The sample comprised naive CD4+ T cells from PBMCs. Described subset: CD45RA+ positively selected. CDR3 loop: CASASGGSGYEQYF. The CDR3 DNA follows: TGCGCCAGCGCCTCCGGCGGGAGCGGCTACGAGCAGTACTTC.